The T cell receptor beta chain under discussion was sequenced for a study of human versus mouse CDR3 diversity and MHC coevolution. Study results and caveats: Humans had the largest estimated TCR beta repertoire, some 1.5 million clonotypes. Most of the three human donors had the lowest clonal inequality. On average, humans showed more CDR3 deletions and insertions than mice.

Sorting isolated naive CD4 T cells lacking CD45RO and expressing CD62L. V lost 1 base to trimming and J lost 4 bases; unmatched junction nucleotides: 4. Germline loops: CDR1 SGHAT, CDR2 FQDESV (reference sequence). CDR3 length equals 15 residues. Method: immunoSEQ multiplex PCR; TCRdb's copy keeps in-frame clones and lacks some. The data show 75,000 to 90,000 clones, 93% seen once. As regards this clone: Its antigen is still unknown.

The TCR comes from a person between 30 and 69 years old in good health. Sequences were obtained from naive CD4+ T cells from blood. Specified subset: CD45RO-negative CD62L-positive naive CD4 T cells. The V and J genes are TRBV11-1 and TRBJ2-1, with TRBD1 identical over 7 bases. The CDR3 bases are TGTGCCAGCAGCTTAGTTGACAGGGAGTACAATGAGCAGTTCTTC. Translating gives CASSLVDREYNEQFF. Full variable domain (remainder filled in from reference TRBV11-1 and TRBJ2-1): EAEVAQSPRYKITEKSQAVAFWCDPISGHATLYWYRQILGQGPELLVQFQDESVVDDSQLPKDRFSAERLKGVDSTLKIQPAELGDSAMYLCASSLVDREYNEQFFGPGTRLTVL.